Given below is one T cell receptor (beta chain) in context. This sample was included in a study of blood T cell repertoires in COVID-19. Across the study: COVID-19 samples from acute and convalescent phases originated in the United States, Italy and Spain. In each case, the material was cDNA or gDNA derived from T cells, B-cell-depleted T cells, or PBMCs.

Per the study methods: For nucleated cells, counts were estimated from reference gene primer amplification. The data were produced by immunoSEQ multiplex PCR, yet TCRdb's version contains in-frame clones alone and is incomplete. D and trimming come from the DNA, and the V and J calls and clone size come from that table. The sample holds roughly 180,000 clones, around 88% seen once. The CDR3 consists of 15 residues. J lost 6 bases, V lost 2 bases, and 7 bases had no gene match. From germline, CDR1 is SGHAT and CDR2 FQNNGV. The chain carries TRBV11-2 and TRBJ2-3; TRBD2 aligns across 8 bases. The sequencing input was peripheral blood. The TCR sequence derives from a woman in her 30s with acute or convalescent COVID-19. CDR3 in DNA: TGTGCCAGCAGCTTACAAGCGGGAGTTGGGGATACGCAGTATTTT. Its protein product is CASSLQAGVGDTQYF.